This T cell receptor (beta chain) was sequenced in a study of CD8 T cells in Susac syndrome. With random hexamers, about 0.45 to 1 ug RNA was reverse transcribed. Amplification of TCR beta CDR3 used immunoSEQ multiplex PCR across 54 Vbeta and 13 Jbeta. TCRdb re-analysed the immunoSEQ multiplex PCR reads in MiXCR, keeping a single row per CDR3 protein. The sample includes more than 90,000 distinct CDR3 sequences, just under 95% seen only once; the top ten take under 0.095%. The sequenced target, TCR beta, came from blood CD8+ and CD4+ T cells. It was treatment-naive patients with stable or active relapsing-remitting disease who made up the multiple sclerosis controls. It was negative isolation that provided the CD8+ and CD4+ T cells, whereas TEMRA cells were enriched by FACS. The sequence derives from a human donor with multiple sclerosis. The source material was CD4+ T cells from PBMCs.

The DNA for the CDR3 is TGTGCCACCAGCAGACTTCACCAGGGGGGAGGTGAAAAACTGTTTTTT. It yields the protein CATSRLHQGGGEKLFF. The chain recombines TRBV15 with TRBJ1-4; TRBD1 aligns across 7 bases. Germline loops: CDR1 LNHNV, CDR2 YYDKDF (reference sequence). V dropped 2 bases and J dropped 7; count of bases not matched to a gene: 10. There are 16 residues in the CDR3. Full variable domain (rest looked up from reference TRBV15 and TRBJ1-4): DAMVIQNPRYQVTQFGKPVTLSCSQTLNHNVMYWYQQKSSQAPKLLFHYYDKDFNNEADTPDNFQSRRPNTSFCFLDIRSPGLGDTAMYLCATSRLHQGGGEKLFFGSGTQLSVL.